This T cell receptor beta chain emerged from a study of OX40 agonist ivuxolimab in advanced cancers. Looking at the study overall: Three patients responded partially, comprising one with hepatocellular carcinoma and two with cutaneous melanoma.

Data came from immunoSEQ multiplex PCR; TCRdb stores just in-frame clones and leaves some out. Of tens of thousands of clones detected, 91% appear once; the ten largest clones hold about 0.33%. The CDR3 extends over 18 amino acids. Germline lookup yields CDR1 MDHEN and CDR2 SYDVKM. Trimming took 5 bases from V and 3 from J; bases not matched to a gene: 8. The source material was CD4+ or CD8+ T cells sorted from blood, sampled in a trial of the OX40 agonist ivuxolimab. The rearrangement links TRBV28 to TRBJ2-6, with 12 bases lining up with TRBD1. The origin of this receptor is an adult with an advanced solid tumor such as melanoma, head and neck, liver or kidney cancer. CDR3 loop: CASSVPGQGAFGANVLTF. The CDR3 nucleotides are TGTGCCAGCAGTGTACCGGGACAGGGGGCCTTTGGGGCCAACGTCCTGACTTTC.